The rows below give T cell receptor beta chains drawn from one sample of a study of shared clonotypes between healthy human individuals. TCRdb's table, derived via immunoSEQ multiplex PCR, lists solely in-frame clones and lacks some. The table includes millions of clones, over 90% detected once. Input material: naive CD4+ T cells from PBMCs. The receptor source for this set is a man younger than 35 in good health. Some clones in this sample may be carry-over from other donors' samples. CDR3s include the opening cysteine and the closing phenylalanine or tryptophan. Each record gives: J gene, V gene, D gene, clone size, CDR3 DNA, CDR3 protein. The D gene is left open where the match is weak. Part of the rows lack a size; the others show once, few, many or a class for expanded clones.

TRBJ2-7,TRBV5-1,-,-,TGCGCCAGCGGGACTGGACAGTTACTTTCCTACGAGCAGTACTTC,CASGTGQLLSYEQYF
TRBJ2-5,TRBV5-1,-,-,TGCGCCAGCAGCTTATCCTATCCAAATCAAGAGACCCAGTACTTC,CASSLSYPNQETQYF
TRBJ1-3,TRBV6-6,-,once,TGTGCCAGCAGCCCGGTCGGAACTGGAAACACCATATATTTT,CASSPVGTGNTIYF
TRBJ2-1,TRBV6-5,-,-,TGTGCCAGCAGTTACATGCGGGAGCAGTTCTTC,CASSYMREQFF
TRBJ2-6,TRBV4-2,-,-,TGTGCCAGCAGCCAAGCGCAAGCAGGTTACTCTGGGGCCAACGTCCTGACTTTC,CASSQAQAGYSGANVLTF
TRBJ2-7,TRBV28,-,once,TGTGCCAGCAGTCGCCCCTCCTACGAGCAGTACTTC,CASSRPSYEQYF
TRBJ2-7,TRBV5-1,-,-,TGCGCCAGCAGCGTAACGGAAAGCTCCTACGAGCAGTACTTC,CASSVTESSYEQYF
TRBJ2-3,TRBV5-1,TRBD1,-,TGCGCCAGCAGCTTGACCGGGACAGGGGGGACAGATACGCAGTATTTT,CASSLTGTGGTDTQYF
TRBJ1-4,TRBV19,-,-,TGTGCCAGTAGTATGAGGGGGACGAGGTTCCCTGAAAAACTGTTTTTT,CASSMRGTRFPEKLFF
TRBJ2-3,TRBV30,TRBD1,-,TGTGCCTGGAGTGTAGTAGGGGGCTTAACAGATACGCAGTATTTT,CAWSVVGGLTDTQYF
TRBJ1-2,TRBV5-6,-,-,TGTGCCAGCAGCTTACTTGGGTTTGACTATGGCTACACCTTC,CASSLLGFDYGYTF
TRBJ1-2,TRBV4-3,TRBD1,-,TGCGCCAGCAGCCAGGCGGCCAGGGGGATAAATGATGGCTACACCTTC,CASSQAARGINDGYTF
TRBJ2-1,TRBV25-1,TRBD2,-,TGTGCCAGCAAGACTAGCGGGAGTCATTCCTACAATGAGCAGTTCTTC,CASKTSGSHSYNEQFF
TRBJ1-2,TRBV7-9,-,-,TGTGCCAGCAGCTTAGCGTGGGGGGCCGAGAGTGGCTACACCTTC,CASSLAWGAESGYTF
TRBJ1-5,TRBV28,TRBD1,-,TGTGCCAGTAAAACAGGGGGTTCAGTCCTAGGCAATCAGCCCCAGCATTTT,CASKTGGSVLGNQPQHF
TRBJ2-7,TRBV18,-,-,TGTGCCAGCTCACCCGGATGGGCCCCCGCCTACGAGCAGTACTTC,CASSPGWAPAYEQYF
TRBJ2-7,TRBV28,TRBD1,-,TGTGCCAGCAGTTTTGTGACAGGGGTACACGAGCAGTACTTC,CASSFVTGVHEQYF
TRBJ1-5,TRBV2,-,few,TGTGCCAGCAGTCCCGACAGGAGCGATCAGCCCCAGCATTTT,CASSPDRSDQPQHF
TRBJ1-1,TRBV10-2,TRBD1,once,TGCGCCAGCAGTGAAGGGAACAGGGGGACAGGTTTAGACACTGAAGCTTTCTTT,CASSEGNRGTGLDTEAFF
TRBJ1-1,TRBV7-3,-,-,TGTGTCAGCAGCCCGGGACGGGGGCTAAACACTGAAGCTTTCTTT,CVSSPGRGLNTEAFF
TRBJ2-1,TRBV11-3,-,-,TGTGCCAGCAGCTTAGTACAGGGACCCTACAATGAGCAGTTCTTC,CASSLVQGPYNEQFF
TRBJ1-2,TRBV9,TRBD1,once,TGTGCCAGCAGCGCCCCGACAGGGGGAGGCTATGGCTACACCTTC,CASSAPTGGGYGYTF
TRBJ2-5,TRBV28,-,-,TGTGCCAGCAGGGGTACAGGGATTGAGACCCAGTACTTC,CASRGTGIETQYF
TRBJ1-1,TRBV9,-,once,TGTGCCAGCAGCGCAGGGTCGATACAGAGTGAAGCTTTCTTT,CASSAGSIQSEAFF